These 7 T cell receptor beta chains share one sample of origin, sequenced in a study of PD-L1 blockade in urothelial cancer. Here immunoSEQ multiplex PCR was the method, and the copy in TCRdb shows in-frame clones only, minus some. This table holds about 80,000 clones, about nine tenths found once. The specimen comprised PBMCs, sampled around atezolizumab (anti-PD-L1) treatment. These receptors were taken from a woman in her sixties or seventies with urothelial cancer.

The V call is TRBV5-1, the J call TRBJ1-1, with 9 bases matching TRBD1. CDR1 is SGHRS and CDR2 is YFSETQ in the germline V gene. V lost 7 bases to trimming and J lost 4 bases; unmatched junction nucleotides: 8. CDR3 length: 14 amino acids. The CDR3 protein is CASSEQGAGTEAFF. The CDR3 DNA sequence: TGCGCCAGCTCCGAACAGGGGGCGGGCACTGAAGCTTTCTTT.

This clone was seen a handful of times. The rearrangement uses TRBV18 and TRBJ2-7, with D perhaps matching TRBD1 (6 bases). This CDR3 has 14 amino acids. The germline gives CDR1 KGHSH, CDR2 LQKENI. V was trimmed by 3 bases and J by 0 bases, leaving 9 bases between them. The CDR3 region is CASSPRQDSYEQYF. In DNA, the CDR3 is TGTGCCAGCTCACCCCGACAGGACTCCTACGAGCAGTACTTC.

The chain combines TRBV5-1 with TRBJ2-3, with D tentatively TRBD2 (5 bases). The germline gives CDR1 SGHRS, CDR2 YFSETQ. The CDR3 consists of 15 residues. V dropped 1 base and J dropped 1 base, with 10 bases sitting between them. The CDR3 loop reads CASSLRGIGTDTQYF. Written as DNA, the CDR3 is TGCGCCAGCAGCTTGCGGGGAATCGGCACAGATACGCAGTATTTT.

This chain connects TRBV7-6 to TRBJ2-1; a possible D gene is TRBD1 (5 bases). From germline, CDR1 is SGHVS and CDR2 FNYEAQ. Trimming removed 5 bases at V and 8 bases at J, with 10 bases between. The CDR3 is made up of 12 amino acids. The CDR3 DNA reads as TGTGCCAGCAGCCAAGTAGGGGATGAGCAGTTCTTC. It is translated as CASSQVGDEQFF.

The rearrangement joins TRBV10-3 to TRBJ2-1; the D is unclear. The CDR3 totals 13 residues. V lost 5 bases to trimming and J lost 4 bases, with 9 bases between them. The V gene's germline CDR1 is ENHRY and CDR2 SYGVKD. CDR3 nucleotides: TGTGCCATCAGTCTAGATGGGTACAATGAGCAGTTCTTC. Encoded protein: CAISLDGYNEQFF.

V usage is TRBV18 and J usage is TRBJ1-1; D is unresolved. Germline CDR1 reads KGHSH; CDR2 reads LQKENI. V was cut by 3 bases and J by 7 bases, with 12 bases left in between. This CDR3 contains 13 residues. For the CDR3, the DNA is TGTGCCAGCTCACCGCCCCAATCCGGTGAAGCTTTCTTT. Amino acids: CASSPPQSGEAFF.

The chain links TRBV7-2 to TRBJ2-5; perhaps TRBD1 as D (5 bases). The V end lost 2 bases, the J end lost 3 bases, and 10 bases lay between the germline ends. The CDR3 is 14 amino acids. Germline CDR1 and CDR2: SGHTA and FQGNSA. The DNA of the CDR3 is TGTGCCAGCAGCTTACGGTGGGGCGAAGAGACCCAGTACTTC. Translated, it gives CASSLRWGEETQYF.